This T cell receptor beta chain came from a study of post-analysis software for immune sequencing data (dated by TCRdb to about 2015). About the study as a whole: Recorded disease courses included relapsing-remitting, secondary progressive and progressive-relapsing multiple sclerosis, with some patients lacking subtype annotation. A subset of samples was prepared in parallel using single-end sample barcoding, then pooled and co-amplified after Illumina adapter ligation. The patient repertoires were set against eleven to twelve previously published healthy control repertoires from donors whose ages ranged from roughly 6 to 27 years.

The receptor library was made with PCR. TCRdb lists the instrument as Illumina HiSeq 2500. To reduce PCR and sequencing biases, unique molecular identifiers were built into the TCR beta cDNA libraries. Roughly 0.5 million cDNA molecules were obtained per 1 to 10 million input T cells, so each molecule approximated one T cell. The patient libraries were prepared and sequenced with the same protocol used for the earlier healthy control dataset. Samples belonging to the same batch were prepared together, multiplexed and sequenced on a shared HiSeq lane. The study's processing was this. MIGEC handled the raw barcoded reads, throwing out single-read molecular identifier groups before consensus assembly and CDR3 extraction. Clonotype tables were post-analysed with VDJtools, normalizing diversity by down-sampling all datasets to the smallest sample size. To correct batch-related cross-sample contamination, repertoire overlap clustering matched CDR3 amino acid sequences but not nucleotide sequences. TCRdb handled the public reads itself, with Q25 trimming in fastp and clone calling in MiXCR, and kept productive beta chains. Merged by CDR3 protein, the rows form single entries marked with the most common genes and DNA. Clone size and V and J calls follow TCRdb, not the original study. Present in this sample are roughly 180,000 distinct CDR3 sequences, 30% of which were seen just once. Clones ranked in the top ten supply about 1.6% of the sample.

To demonstrate the VDJtools post-analysis software, TCR beta repertoires were profiled from the peripheral blood of more than ten young patients with multiple sclerosis. The patients with multiple sclerosis were children and adolescents between roughly 6 and 15 years of age. The full study reports these points: Significantly higher frequencies in patients than in controls were found for roughly 5 TRBV segments, including TRBV5-6, TRBV5-1 and TRBV20-1. Significantly lower normalized Chao1 diversity was found in multiple sclerosis patients than in controls, suggesting substantial peripheral T-cell clonal expansion. When samples were clustered directly using the F measure, samples prepared in the same batch co-clustered strongly, which prompted a batch-effect correction. The control group was slightly older than the multiple sclerosis patient group.

This clonotype was seen a few times. The clone's antigen remains unknown. It has no much larger one-base neighbor in the sample; base qualities were not kept. Trimming takes 6 bases off V and 5 bases off J; junction bases not matched to a gene: 17. Based on the germline V gene, the CDR1 and CDR2 sequences are MNHNS and SASEGT. The CDR3 measures 17 amino acids from cysteine to phenylalanine. Only CDR3 DNA remains: 51 bases, in frame from the first base. The sample was blood. The chain links TRBV6-1 with TRBJ1-2; 8 middle bases align to TRBD1. This TCR was recovered from a girl aged 10-17 years with multiple sclerosis. Read as DNA, the sequence is TGTGCCAGCAGAGATACAGGGGGTACATTGCTCGTTTATGGCTACACCTTC. Its coded protein is CASRDTGGTLLVYGYTF.